Following are 26 T cell receptor beta chains from one sample sequenced in a study of blood T cell repertoires in COVID-19. TCRdb's copy holds only in-frame clones and misses some; the assay was immunoSEQ multiplex PCR. The sample shows 150,000 to 200,000 clones, more than 80% of them seen only once. Sequencing was carried out using peripheral blood. Receptors originate from a woman aged 55-70 years with acute or convalescent COVID-19.

CDR3 nucleotide sequence: TGTGCCAGCAGCGGGGCGGCCGGGTTTGTAGCGGGAGGCGGGGGGACCCAGTACTTC. Translated, it gives CASSGAAGFVAGGGGTQYF. The gene calls are TRBV5-4 and TRBJ2-5; 10 nucleotides line up with TRBD2. The CDR3 consists of 19 residues. The germline V gene has CDR1 SGHNT and CDR2 YYREEE (reference sequence). Unmatched junction bases numbered 22, after V lost 4 bases and J lost 7 bases.

The chain links TRBV7-3 to TRBJ1-1; 8 bases are a match to TRBD1. The CDR3 extends over 13 amino acids. CDR1 is SGHTA, CDR2 FQGTGA, per germline. After removal of 6 bases from V and 5 bases from J, the junction contained 5 bases not matched to a gene. The CDR3 region is CASRGQAGTEAFF. CDR3 DNA sequence: TGTGCCAGCAGGGGACAGGCGGGGACTGAAGCTTTCTTT. Combining the CDR3 with reference TRBV7-3 and TRBJ1-1 gives the whole variable domain GAGVSQTPSNKVTEKGKYVELRCDPISGHTALYWYRQSLGQGPEFLIYFQGTGAADDSGLPNDRFFAVRPEGSVSTLKIQRTERGDSAVYLCASRGQAGTEAFFGQGTRLTVV.

The chain is built from TRBV28 and TRBJ2-5, with TRBD2 matching over 9 bases. The V segment lost 6 bases and the J segment 5 bases; nucleotides outside the gene matches: 13. CDR3 size: 16 residues. Germline-derived CDR1 and CDR2 are MDHEN and SYDVKM. CDR3 nucleotide sequence: TGTGCCAGCAGCCCACTACGATCGAGCGGGAGGGAGACCCAGTACTTC. Translating gives CASSPLRSSGRETQYF.

The chain links TRBV29-1 to TRBJ1-6; 8 nucleotides match TRBD1. J lost 9 bases, V lost 4 bases, and 2 bases had no gene match. This CDR3 is built from 12 residues. Germline CDR1 SQVTM, CDR2 ANQGSEA. In DNA form, the CDR3 reads TGCAGCGTTGGTGACAGGGGTTCACCCCTCCACTTT. This translates into CSVGDRGSPLHF.

This chain links TRBV30 with TRBJ1-1, with 9 nucleotides matching TRBD1. From germline, CDR1 is GTSNPN and CDR2 SVGIG (reference sequence). Losses at the gene ends were 3 bases for V and 2 bases for J; bases not matched to a gene: 10. The CDR3 extends over 16 amino acids. In DNA, the CDR3 is TGTGCCTGGAGAAAATCCCCGGGACAGGGAAACACTGAAGCTTTCTTT. Translated: CAWRKSPGQGNTEAFF.

The chain joins TRBV10-2 to TRBJ2-2, with 8 bases fitting TRBD1. Unmatched junction bases numbered 5, after V lost 10 bases and J lost 4 bases. CDR1 WSHSY and CDR2 SAAADI come from the germline V gene. The CDR3 length is 13 residues. The CDR3 region has the DNA TGCGCCATCCAGGGGGCGGGCACCGGGGAGCTGTTTTTT. It yields the protein CAIQGAGTGELFF.

V is TRBV18 and J is TRBJ1-1, with a possible D match to TRBD1 (6 bases). Trimming pared 2 bases from V and 4 bases from J, leaving 11 bases between. CDR1 KGHSH and CDR2 LQKENI come from the germline V gene. The CDR3 spans 14 residues. DNA of the CDR3: TGTGCCAGCTCACCAACCGGGACACTCACTGAAGCTTTCTTT. Translating gives CASSPTGTLTEAFF.

The chain employs TRBV18 and TRBJ1-5; D is undetermined. V gave up 5 bases and J gave up 1 base, with 12 bases separating them. The CDR3 contains 15 residues. From germline, CDR1 is KGHSH and CDR2 LQKENI. CDR3 sequence reads: CASSLETASNQPQHF. CDR3 DNA: TGTGCCAGCTCATTGGAGACGGCCAGCAATCAGCCCCAGCATTTT.

The chain employs TRBV10-2 and TRBJ1-3; D possibly corresponds to TRBD1 (5 bases). The CDR3 is 12 amino acids. V gave up 8 bases and J gave up 8 bases, with 13 bases separating them. Germline CDR1 reads WSHSY; CDR2 reads SAAADI. Here the CDR3 reads CASSIGADTIYF. CDR3 nucleotide sequence: TGCGCCAGCTCCATAGGGGCGGACACCATATATTTT.

The chain uses TRBV7-2 and TRBJ1-3, with TRBD1 as a possible D gene (5 bases). This CDR3 has 15 amino acids. CDR1 and CDR2 (germline): SGHTA, FQGNSA. Trimming left V 3 bases short and J 0 bases short, with 9 bases between. This CDR3 reads CASSFSGVSGNTIYF. CDR3 in DNA: TGTGCCAGCAGCTTCTCGGGGGTCTCTGGAAACACCATATATTTT.

The V gene is TRBV5-1, the J gene TRBJ2-1; 8 nucleotides match TRBD2. The CDR3 runs 16 residues. The ends lost 0 bases at V and 3 bases at J; junction bases unmatched: 5. The germline gives CDR1 SGHRS, CDR2 YFSETQ. The CDR3 reads CASSLAGGLDYNEQFF. The CDR3 DNA reads as TGCGCCAGCAGCTTGGCCGGGGGACTAGACTACAATGAGCAGTTCTTC.

This clone was detected only once. The rearrangement uses TRBV13 and TRBJ2-7; D perhaps matches TRBD2 (6 bases). CDR1 and CDR2 from the germline V gene are PRHDT and FYEKMQ (reference sequence). The CDR3 consists of 15 residues. V lost 6 bases and J 2 bases, leaving 17 bases between the germline ends. Here the CDR3 DNA reads TGTGCCAGCAGGCTTGGAGGCCGGGGGACCTACGAGCAGTACTTC. Encoded protein: CASRLGGRGTYEQYF.

Details on this clone: Relative to the germline gene, one junction end is altered; a read error may explain this. V gene TRBV7-3 combines with J gene TRBJ2-1; 8 bases are a match to TRBD2. The germline V gene has CDR1 SGHTA and CDR2 FQGTGA. This CDR3 contains 15 residues. The CDR3 here is CASSITGGSYNEQFF. DNA of the CDR3: TGTGCCAGCAGCATAACGGGAGGGTCCTACAATGAGCAGTTCTTC.

This chain links TRBV3-1 (or the pseudogene TRBV3-2) with TRBJ2-5, with a possible D match to TRBD2 (6 bases). The CDR3 is made up of 14 amino acids. Trimming removed 0 bases from V and 4 bases from J, with 9 bases in between. Germline values: CDR1 LGHDT, CDR2 YNNKEL (reference sequence). The CDR3 nucleotides read TGTGCCAGCAGCCAAGATGGGGGGTCAGAGACCCAGTACTTC. Encoded protein: CASSQDGGSETQYF.

This chain joins TRBV2 and TRBJ2-7, with D perhaps TRBD2 (5 bases). CDR1 is SNHLY, CDR2 FYNNEI, per germline. The V and J ends lost 7 bases and 5 bases respectively, with 15 bases between them. The CDR3 covers 13 residues. The CDR3 DNA reads TGTGCCAGCACCCCAAGCGGACTGGACGAGCAGTACTTC. Translating it yields CASTPSGLDEQYF.

This clone has just a few counts. The chain is built from TRBV12-1 and TRBJ1-3; the listed D gene, TRBD1, was not tested against the DNA. TRBV12-1 is listed as a pseudogene. The CDR3 is 17 residues long. The CDR3 DNA reads TGTGCCAGCAGCTTTGAACTCCCCAGGGGCTCTGGAAACACCATATATTTT. Residues: CASSFELPRGSGNTIYF.

Worth noting for this clone: The germline gene is not matched at one end of the junction; a read error may be the cause. The gene calls are TRBV12-3 or TRBV12-4 and TRBJ2-3; D is unresolved. The CDR3 is made up of 12 amino acids. The CDR3 reads CASSLRSLPPDF. CDR3 DNA: TGTGCCAGCAGTTTGAGGAGTCTCCCCCCAGATTTT.

The chain carries TRBV27 and TRBJ2-7; 12 bases match TRBD2. This CDR3 comprises 17 residues. V dropped 2 bases and J dropped 0; count of bases not matched to a gene: 5. Germline CDR1 and CDR2: MNHEY and SMNVEV (reference sequence). This CDR3 is CASSLTSGRTSSYEQYF. As DNA, the CDR3 is TGTGCCAGCAGTTTAACTAGCGGGAGGACAAGCTCCTACGAGCAGTACTTC.

In this sample, this clone turned up a few times. The J gene is TRBJ1-2, the V gene TRBV28, with D hard to call. The CDR3 totals 16 residues. CDR1 is MDHEN, CDR2 SYDVKM, per germline. The V end was cut by 5 bases, the J end by 1 base, with 17 bases between. Written as DNA, the CDR3 is TGTGCCAGCAGTCTTCCTACGGCCTCGGGTAACTATGGCTACACCTTC. It encodes CASSLPTASGNYGYTF.

V is TRBV10-3 and J is TRBJ2-5; D might be TRBD1 (6 bases). CDR3 length: 16 amino acids. CDR1 is ENHRY and CDR2 is SYGVKD in the germline V gene. With 3 bases removed from V and 1 base from J, the gap between germline ends came to 15 bases. CDR3 in amino acids: CAISDYGRGGQETQYF. Written as DNA, the CDR3 is TGTGCCATCAGTGACTATGGGAGAGGGGGCCAAGAGACCCAGTACTTC.

This chain connects TRBV24-1 to TRBJ1-5, with 7 positions matching TRBD1. The V gene's germline CDR1 is KGHDR and CDR2 SFDVKD. There are 13 residues in the CDR3. The ends lost 5 bases at V and 15 bases at J; junction bases unmatched: 12. This chain's CDR3 is CATSGTGTATRHF. The CDR3 DNA reads TGTGCCACCAGTGGCACAGGGACAGCCACTCGGCATTTT.

This chain joins TRBV4-1 and TRBJ1-2; a weak D match, TRBD1 (5 bases). Trimming removed 1 base from V and 3 bases from J, with 9 bases in between. CDR1 is MGHRA, CDR2 YSYEKL, per germline. The CDR3 runs 14 residues. In DNA, the CDR3 is TGCGCCAGCAGCCAAGCCTCAGGGCACTATGGCTACACCTTC. Translation: CASSQASGHYGYTF.

This chain connects TRBV28 to TRBJ2-1; D perhaps matches TRBD2 (5 bases). Germline loops: CDR1 MDHEN, CDR2 SYDVKM. This CDR3 contains 13 residues. V lost 5 bases and J 15 bases, leaving 20 bases between the germline ends. Here the CDR3 reads CASSLPEGGKGFF. In DNA, the CDR3 is TGTGCCAGCAGTCTGCCCGAGGGCGGAAAAGGGTTCTTC.

This clone was observed a few times. The chain carries TRBV7-9 and TRBJ2-7; 7 bases map to TRBD1. The CDR3 sequence is 12 residues long. V shed 10 bases and J 0 bases; nucleotides not matched to a gene: 3. The germline V gene has CDR1 SEHNR and CDR2 FQNEAQ (reference sequence). CDR3 nucleotide sequence: TGTGCCACGGGACAGAGCTCCTACGAGCAGTACTTC. Encoded protein: CATGQSSYEQYF.

This clone was seen a few times. The chain combines TRBV2 with TRBJ2-5; possibly TRBD2 for D (5 bases). Germline V gene sequence: CDR1 SNHLY, CDR2 FYNNEI. The length of the CDR3 is 11 residues. V lost 8 bases to trimming and J lost 5 bases, with 9 bases between them. CDR3 sequence: CASLASETQYF. Here the CDR3 DNA reads TGTGCCAGCTTAGCGAGCGAGACCCAGTACTTC.

The chain is built from TRBV18 and TRBJ2-7, with TRBD1 matching over 8 bases. The CDR3 has 13 amino acids. The trim removed 5 bases at V and 5 bases at J, leaving 5 bases unmatched. From germline, CDR1 is KGHSH and CDR2 LQKENI. The chain's CDR3 is CASSYRQGNEQYV. CDR3 in DNA: TGTGCCAGCTCATATCGACAGGGGAACGAGCAGTACGTC.